Listed below are T cell receptor beta chains from one sample, sequenced in a study of blood T cell repertoires in COVID-19. The data were produced by immunoSEQ multiplex PCR, yet TCRdb's version contains in-frame clones alone and is incomplete. The sample lists 150,000 or so clones, approximately 83% occurring once. The specimen sequenced was peripheral blood. The receptors derive from a woman in her sixties or seventies with acute or convalescent COVID-19. Each CDR3 is given with its conserved first and last residue.

V gene: TRBV9
J gene: TRBJ2-3
CDR3 protein: CASSVGGSGVFADTQYF

V gene: TRBV12-3/TRBV12-4
J gene: TRBJ2-5
CDR3 protein: CATQGLETQYF

V gene: TRBV29-1
J gene: TRBJ2-1
CDR3 protein: CSVVLGGAGGSYNEQFF

V gene: TRBV5-6
J gene: TRBJ1-5
CDR3 protein: CASSFSLRLTGCGPQHF

V gene: TRBV27
J gene: TRBJ2-1
CDR3 protein: CASSLGDQYNEQFF

V gene: TRBV28
J gene: TRBJ2-2
CDR3 protein: CASSSGTSGAGELFF

V gene: TRBV12-3/TRBV12-4
J gene: TRBJ2-7
CDR3 protein: CASSSTGGYEQYF

V gene: TRBV6-5
J gene: TRBJ1-6
CDR3 protein: CASSYSVADNSPLHF

V gene: TRBV2
J gene: TRBJ2-5
CDR3 protein: CASKFRAQPQETQYF

V gene: TRBV28
J gene: TRBJ2-7
CDR3 protein: CASSLYGVGYEQYF

V gene: TRBV28
J gene: TRBJ2-3
CDR3 protein: CASSSALLPDTQYF

V gene: TRBV4-1
J gene: TRBJ1-2
CDR3 protein: CASSQDLPGYYGYTF

V gene: TRBV28
J gene: TRBJ1-4
CDR3 protein: CASSSPDRGREKLFF

V gene: TRBV6-1
J gene: TRBJ2-3
CDR3 protein: CASSEDSMGDTDTQYF

V gene: TRBV24-1
J gene: TRBJ2-3
CDR3 protein: CATSDPQGKGTDTQYF

V gene: TRBV9
J gene: TRBJ2-1
CDR3 protein: CASSAPGTTSYNEQFF